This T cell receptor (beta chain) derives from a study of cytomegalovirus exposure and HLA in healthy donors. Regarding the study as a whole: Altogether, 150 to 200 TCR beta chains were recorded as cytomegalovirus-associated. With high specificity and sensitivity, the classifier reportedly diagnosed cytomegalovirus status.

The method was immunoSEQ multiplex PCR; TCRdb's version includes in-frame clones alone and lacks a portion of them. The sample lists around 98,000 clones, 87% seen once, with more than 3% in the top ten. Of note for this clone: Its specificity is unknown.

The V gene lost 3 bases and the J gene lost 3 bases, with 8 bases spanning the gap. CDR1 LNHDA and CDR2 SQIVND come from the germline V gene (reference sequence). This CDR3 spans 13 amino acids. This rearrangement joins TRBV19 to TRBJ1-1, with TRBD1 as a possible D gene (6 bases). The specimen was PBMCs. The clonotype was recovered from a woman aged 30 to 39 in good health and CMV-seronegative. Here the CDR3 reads CASSINRDTEAFF. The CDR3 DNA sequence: TGTGCCAGTAGTATTAACAGGGACACTGAAGCTTTCTTT.